Following are 9 T cell receptor beta chains from one sample sequenced in a study of beta chain features in type 1 diabetes. The whole isolated RNA underwent reverse transcription, so sequencing captured expressed TCRB transcripts. The protocol was immunoSEQ multiplex PCR, while the TCRdb copy is restricted to in-frame clones and leaves out a portion. The repertoire consists of 250,000 to 350,000 clones, with roughly 9.6% occurring once and the leading ten covering about 0.014%. Material for sequencing was naive CD4+ T cells from blood. The receptors derive from a woman aged 25 to 39 in good health.

The V and J genes are TRBV6-1 and TRBJ1-4; D not certain. This CDR3 has 15 residues. Germline-derived CDR1 and CDR2 are MNHNS and SASEGT. V shed 2 bases and J shed 3 bases, with 10 bases lying between them. CDR3 residues: CASSESLAANEKLFF. DNA for the CDR3: TGTGCCAGCAGTGAATCGCTGGCAGCTAATGAAAAACTGTTTTTT.

The V call is TRBV5-1, the J call TRBJ2-1; maybe TRBD1 (6 bases). This CDR3 spans 15 amino acids. Germline V gives CDR1 SGHRS, CDR2 YFSETQ. Trimming took off 5 bases at V and 3 bases at J, with 15 bases between the two ends. The CDR3 nucleotides are TGCGCCAGCAGTTTTTTAACAGGGAACTACAATGAGCAGTTCTTC. Protein sequence: CASSFLTGNYNEQFF.

The chain recombines TRBV6-6 with TRBJ2-3; D possibly corresponds to TRBD2 (6 bases). The CDR3 runs to 16 residues. Per germline, CDR1 MNHNY and CDR2 SVGAGI (reference sequence). Deletions cut 0 bases from V and 9 bases from J, with 19 bases between. As DNA, the CDR3 is TGTGCCAGCAGTTACTCGGCTAGCGTAAGTGCGGGGACGCAGTATTTT. Protein product: CASSYSASVSAGTQYF.

The genes are TRBV18 and TRBJ1-5; 10 nucleotides match TRBD1. CDR1 and CDR2 from the germline V gene are KGHSH and LQKENI. This CDR3 has 14 amino acids. The V and J ends lost 2 bases and 7 bases, in that order; junction bases with no gene match: 2. The DNA for the CDR3 is TGTGCCAGCTCACCAGGACAGGGGGAACAGCCCCAGCATTTT. Protein sequence: CASSPGQGEQPQHF.

This rearrangement joins TRBV6-1 to TRBJ1-4; D is undetermined. This CDR3 has 13 residues. Trimming took 7 bases from V and 6 from J, leaving 12 bases between them. Germline CDR1 and CDR2: MNHNS and SASEGT. The CDR3 protein is CASKIIADEKLFF. For the CDR3, the DNA is TGTGCCAGCAAAATCATTGCGGATGAAAAACTGTTTTTT.

The chain is built from TRBV2 and TRBJ1-5, with 10 bases matching TRBD1. The V and J ends lost 3 bases and 6 bases, in that order; junction bases with no gene match: 5. The CDR3 spans 15 residues. CDR1 is SNHLY, CDR2 FYNNEI, per germline. The CDR3 coding sequence is TGTGCCAGCAGTGAGGGACAGGGGACGGCTCAGCCCCAGCATTTT. As protein: CASSEGQGTAQPQHF.

The V gene is TRBV7-2, the J gene TRBJ2-3; 7 bases are a match to TRBD1. The CDR3 is made up of 14 amino acids. The germline CDR1 and CDR2 sequences are SGHTA and FQGNSA. V shed 6 bases and J 2 bases; nucleotides not matched to a gene: 5. CDR3 in amino acids: CASSSGQSTDTQYF. The CDR3 DNA sequence: TGTGCCAGCAGTTCGGGACAGTCCACAGATACGCAGTATTTT.

The chain uses TRBV20-1 and TRBJ2-1; D possibly corresponds to TRBD2 (5 bases). CDR3 length: 11 residues. Trimming cost V 6 bases and J 6 bases, with 9 bases left between them. In germline, CDR1 is DFQATT, CDR2 SNEGSKA (reference sequence). The CDR3 sequence is CSATRVNEQFF. The CDR3 coding sequence is TGCAGTGCCACTAGGGTCAATGAGCAGTTCTTC.

The chain recombines TRBV28 with TRBJ1-4; the D is unclear. The CDR3 runs 14 residues. Germline V gives CDR1 MDHEN, CDR2 SYDVKM. The ends were cut back, 5 bases at V and 8 bases at J, with 15 bases in the middle. CDR3 coding DNA: TGTGCCAGCAGTGCGGGCCTCGGCCGGGAAAAACTGTTTTTT. This gives the protein CASSAGLGREKLFF.